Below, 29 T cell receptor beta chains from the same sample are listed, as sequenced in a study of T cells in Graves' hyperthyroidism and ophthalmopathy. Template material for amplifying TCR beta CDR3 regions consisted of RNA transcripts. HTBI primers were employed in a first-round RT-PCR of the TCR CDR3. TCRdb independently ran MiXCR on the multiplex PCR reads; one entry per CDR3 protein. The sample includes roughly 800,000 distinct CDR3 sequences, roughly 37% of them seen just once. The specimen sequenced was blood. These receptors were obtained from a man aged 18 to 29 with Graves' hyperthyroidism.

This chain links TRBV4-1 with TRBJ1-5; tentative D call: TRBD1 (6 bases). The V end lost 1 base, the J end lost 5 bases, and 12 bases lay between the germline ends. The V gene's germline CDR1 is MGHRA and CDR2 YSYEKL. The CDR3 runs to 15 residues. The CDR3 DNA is TGCGCCAGCAGCCAAGGTAGGGCAGGGGATCAGCCCCAGCATTTT. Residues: CASSQGRAGDQPQHF.

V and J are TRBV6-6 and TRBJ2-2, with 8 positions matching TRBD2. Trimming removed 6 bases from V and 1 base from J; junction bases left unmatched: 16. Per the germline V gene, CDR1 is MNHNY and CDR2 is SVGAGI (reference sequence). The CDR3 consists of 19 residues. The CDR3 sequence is CASRRLPIISGMNTGELFF. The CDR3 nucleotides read TGTGCCAGCAGGCGACTCCCGATAATTAGCGGGATGAACACCGGGGAGCTGTTTTTT.

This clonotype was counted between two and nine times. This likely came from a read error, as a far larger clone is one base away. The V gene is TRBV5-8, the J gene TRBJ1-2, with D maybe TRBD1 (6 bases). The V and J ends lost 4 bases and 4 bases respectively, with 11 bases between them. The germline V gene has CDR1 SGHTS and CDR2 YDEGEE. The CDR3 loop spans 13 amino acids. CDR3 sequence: CASSPGTFYGYTF. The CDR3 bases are TGTGCCAGCAGCCCCGGGACATTCTATGGCTACACCTTC.

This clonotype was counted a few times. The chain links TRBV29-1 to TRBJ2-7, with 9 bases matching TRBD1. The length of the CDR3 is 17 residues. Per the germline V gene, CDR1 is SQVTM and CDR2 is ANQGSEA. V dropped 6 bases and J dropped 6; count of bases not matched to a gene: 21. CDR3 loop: CSVEFPRGTGRDGEQYF. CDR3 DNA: TGCAGCGTCGAATTCCCAAGGGGGACAGGGCGAGACGGCGAGCAGTACTTC.

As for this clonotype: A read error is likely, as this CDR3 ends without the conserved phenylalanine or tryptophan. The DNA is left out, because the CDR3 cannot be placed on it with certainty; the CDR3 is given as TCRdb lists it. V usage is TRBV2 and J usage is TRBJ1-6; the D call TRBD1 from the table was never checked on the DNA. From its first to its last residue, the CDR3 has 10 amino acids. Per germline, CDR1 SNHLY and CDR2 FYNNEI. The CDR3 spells CASSETGTNS.

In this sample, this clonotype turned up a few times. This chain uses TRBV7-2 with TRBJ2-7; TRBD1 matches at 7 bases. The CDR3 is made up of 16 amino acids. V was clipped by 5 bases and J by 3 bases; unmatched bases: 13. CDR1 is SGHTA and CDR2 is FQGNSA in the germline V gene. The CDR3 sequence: CASSPDPRGSLYEQYF. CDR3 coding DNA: TGTGCCAGCAGCCCTGACCCCAGGGGGTCCCTCTACGAGCAGTACTTC.

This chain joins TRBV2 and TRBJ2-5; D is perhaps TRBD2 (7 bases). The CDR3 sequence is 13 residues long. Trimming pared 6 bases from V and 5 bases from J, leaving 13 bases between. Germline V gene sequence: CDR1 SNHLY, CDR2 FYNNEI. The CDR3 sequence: CASRGGAGETQYF. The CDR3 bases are TGTGCCAGCAGAGGGGGGGCCGGGGAGACCCAGTACTTC.

In DNA form, the CDR3 reads TGTGCCACGGTCCGACCGAGCACCGGGGAGCTGTTTTTT. It encodes CATVRPSTGELFF. The chain links TRBV6-5 to TRBJ2-2, with no clear D. CDR3 size: 13 residues. The germline CDR1 and CDR2 sequences are MNHEY and SVGAGI. The V end was cut by 10 bases, the J end by 4 bases, with 13 bases between.

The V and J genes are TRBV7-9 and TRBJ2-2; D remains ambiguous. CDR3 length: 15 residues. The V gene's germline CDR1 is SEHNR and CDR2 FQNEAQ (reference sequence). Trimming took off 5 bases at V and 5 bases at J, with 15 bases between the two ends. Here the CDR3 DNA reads TGTGCCAGCAGCCAAGACTCCTCCGGGACCGGGGAGCTGTTTTTT. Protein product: CASSQDSSGTGELFF. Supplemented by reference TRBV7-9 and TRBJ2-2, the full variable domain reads DTGVSQNPRHKITKRGQNVTFRCDPISEHNRLYWYRQTLGQGPEFLTYFQNEAQLEKSRLLSDRFSAERPKGSFSTLEIQRTEQGDSAMYLCASSQDSSGTGELFFGEGSRLTVL.

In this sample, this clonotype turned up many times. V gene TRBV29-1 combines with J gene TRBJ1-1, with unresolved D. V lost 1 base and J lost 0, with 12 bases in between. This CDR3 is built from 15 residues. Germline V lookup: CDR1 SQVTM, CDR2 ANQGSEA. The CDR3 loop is CSVEARTNMNTEAFF. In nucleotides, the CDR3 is TGCAGCGTTGAAGCCCGGACGAACATGAACACTGAAGCTTTCTTT. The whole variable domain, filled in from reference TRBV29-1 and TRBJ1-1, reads SAVISQKPSRDICQRGTSLTIQCQVDSQVTMMFWYRQQPGQSLTLIATANQGSEATYESGFVIDKFPISRPNLTFSTLTVSNMSPEDSSIYLCSVEARTNMNTEAFFGQGTRLTVV.

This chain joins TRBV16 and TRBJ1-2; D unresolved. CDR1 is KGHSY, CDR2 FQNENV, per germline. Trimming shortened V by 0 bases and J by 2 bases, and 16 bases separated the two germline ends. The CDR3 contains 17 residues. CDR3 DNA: TGTGCCAGCAGCCAATCGGGAACCTTCCCCTTAAACTATGGCTACACCTTC. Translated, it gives CASSQSGTFPLNYGYTF.

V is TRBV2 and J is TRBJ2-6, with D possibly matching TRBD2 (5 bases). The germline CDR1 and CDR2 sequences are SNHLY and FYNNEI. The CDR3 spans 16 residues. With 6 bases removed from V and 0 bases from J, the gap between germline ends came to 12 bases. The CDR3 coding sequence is TGTGCCAGCAGGGCGGGCCCTGCCTCTGGGGCCAACGTCCTGACTTTC. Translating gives CASRAGPASGANVLTF.

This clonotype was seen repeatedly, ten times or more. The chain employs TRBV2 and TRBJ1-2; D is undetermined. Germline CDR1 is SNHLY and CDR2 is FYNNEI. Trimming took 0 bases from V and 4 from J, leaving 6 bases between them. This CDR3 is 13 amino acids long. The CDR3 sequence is CASSEARSYGYTF. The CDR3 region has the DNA TGTGCCAGCAGTGAAGCGCGAAGCTATGGCTACACCTTC.

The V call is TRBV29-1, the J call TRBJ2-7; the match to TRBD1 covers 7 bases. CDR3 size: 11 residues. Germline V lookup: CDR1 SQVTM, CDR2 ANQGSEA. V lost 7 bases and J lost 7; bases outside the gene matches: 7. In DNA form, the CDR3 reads TGCAGCGCAGGGACAGAGAATGAGCAGTACTTC. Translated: CSAGTENEQYF.

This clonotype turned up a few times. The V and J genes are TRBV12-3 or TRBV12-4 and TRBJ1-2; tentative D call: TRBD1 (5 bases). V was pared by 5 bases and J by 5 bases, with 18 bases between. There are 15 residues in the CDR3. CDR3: CASSPGVGQLYGYTF. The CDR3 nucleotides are TGTGCCAGCAGTCCGGGGGTGGGGCAGTTATATGGCTACACCTTC.

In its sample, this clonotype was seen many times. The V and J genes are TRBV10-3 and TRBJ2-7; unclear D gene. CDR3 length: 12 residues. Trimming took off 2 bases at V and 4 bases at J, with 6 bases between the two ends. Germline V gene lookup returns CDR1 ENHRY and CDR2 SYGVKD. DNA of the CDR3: TGTGCCATCAGTGAGAGGGCTTACGAGCAGTACTTC. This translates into CAISERAYEQYF.

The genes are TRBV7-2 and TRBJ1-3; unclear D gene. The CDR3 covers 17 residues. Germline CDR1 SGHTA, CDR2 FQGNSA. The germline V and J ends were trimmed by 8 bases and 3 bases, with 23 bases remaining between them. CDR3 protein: CASHSGSVAGYGNTIYF. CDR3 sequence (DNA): TGTGCCAGCCATTCCGGCTCAGTCGCGGGATATGGAAACACCATATATTTT. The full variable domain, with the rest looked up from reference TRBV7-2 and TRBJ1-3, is GAGVSQSPSNKVTEKGKDVELRCDPISGHTALYWYRQSLGQGLEFLIYFQGNSAPDKSGLPSDRFSAERTGGSVSTLTIQRTQQEDSAVYLCASHSGSVAGYGNTIYFGEGSWLTVV.

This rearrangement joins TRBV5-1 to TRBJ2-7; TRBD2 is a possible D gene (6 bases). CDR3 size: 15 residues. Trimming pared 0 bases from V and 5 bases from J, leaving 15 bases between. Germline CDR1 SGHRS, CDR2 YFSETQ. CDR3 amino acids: CASSLEVGGRDEQYF. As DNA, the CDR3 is TGCGCCAGCAGCTTGGAGGTCGGGGGACGGGACGAGCAGTACTTC.

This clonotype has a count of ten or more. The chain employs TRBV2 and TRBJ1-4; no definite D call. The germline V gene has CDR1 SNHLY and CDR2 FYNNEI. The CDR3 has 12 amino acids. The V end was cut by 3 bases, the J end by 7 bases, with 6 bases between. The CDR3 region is CASSDWGEKLFF. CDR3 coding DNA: TGTGCCAGCAGTGATTGGGGTGAAAAACTGTTTTTT.

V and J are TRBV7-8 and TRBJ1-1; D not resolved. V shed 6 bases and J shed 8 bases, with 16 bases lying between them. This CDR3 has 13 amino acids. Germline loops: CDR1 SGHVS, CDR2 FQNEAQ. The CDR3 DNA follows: TGTGCCAGCAGTTACCGGAGTAGCCCAGAAGCTTTCTTT. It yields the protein CASSYRSSPEAFF.

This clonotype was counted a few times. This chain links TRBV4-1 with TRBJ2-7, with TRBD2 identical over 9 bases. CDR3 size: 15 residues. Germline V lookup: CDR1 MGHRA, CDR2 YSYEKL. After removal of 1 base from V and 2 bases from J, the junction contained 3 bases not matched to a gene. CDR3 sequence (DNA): TGCGCCAGCAGCCAAGTAGCGGGAGATACCTACGAGCAGTACTTC. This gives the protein CASSQVAGDTYEQYF.

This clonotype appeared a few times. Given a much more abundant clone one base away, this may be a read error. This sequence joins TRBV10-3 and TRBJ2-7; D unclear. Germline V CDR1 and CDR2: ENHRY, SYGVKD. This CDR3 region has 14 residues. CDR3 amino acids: CAVSESSGWGEQYF. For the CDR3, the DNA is TGTGCCGTCAGTGAGTCATCTGGGTGGGGCGAGCAGTACTTC.

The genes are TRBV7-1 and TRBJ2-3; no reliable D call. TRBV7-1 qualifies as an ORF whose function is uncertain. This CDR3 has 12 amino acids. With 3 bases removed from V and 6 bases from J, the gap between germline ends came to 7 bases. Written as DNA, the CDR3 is TGTGCCAGCAGCTCCGCCGATGATACGCAGTATTTT. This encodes CASSSADDTQYF.

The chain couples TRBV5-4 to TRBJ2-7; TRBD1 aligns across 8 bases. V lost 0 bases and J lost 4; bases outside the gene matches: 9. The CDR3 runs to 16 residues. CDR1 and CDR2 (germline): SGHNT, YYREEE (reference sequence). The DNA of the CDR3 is TGTGCCAGCAGCTTGGGGGGGACAGGCCACCTTTACGAGCAGTACTTC. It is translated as CASSLGGTGHLYEQYF.

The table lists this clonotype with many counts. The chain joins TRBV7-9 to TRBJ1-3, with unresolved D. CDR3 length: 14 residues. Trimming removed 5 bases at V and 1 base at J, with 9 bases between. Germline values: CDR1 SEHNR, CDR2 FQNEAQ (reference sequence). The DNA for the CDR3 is TGTGCCAGCAGCCCTGACATTTCTGGAAACACCATATATTTT. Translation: CASSPDISGNTIYF.

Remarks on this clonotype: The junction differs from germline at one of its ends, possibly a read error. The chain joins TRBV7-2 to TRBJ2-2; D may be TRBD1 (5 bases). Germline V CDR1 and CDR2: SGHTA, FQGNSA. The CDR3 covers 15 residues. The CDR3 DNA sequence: TGCGCCAGCAGCCAAGCCGGACAGAACACCGGGGAGCTGTTTTTT. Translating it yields CASSQAGQNTGELFF.

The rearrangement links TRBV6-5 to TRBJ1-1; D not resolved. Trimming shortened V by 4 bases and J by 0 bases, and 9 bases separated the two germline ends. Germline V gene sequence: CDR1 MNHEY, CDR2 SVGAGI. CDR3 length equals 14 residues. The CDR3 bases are TGTGCCAGCAGTTGGGCAGACTTGAACACTGAAGCTTTCTTT. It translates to CASSWADLNTEAFF.

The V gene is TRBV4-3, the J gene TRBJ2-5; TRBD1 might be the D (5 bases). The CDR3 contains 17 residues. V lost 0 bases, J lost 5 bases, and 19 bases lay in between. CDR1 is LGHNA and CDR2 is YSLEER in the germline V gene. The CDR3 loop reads CASSQEEMVAGLETQYF. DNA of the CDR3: TGCGCCAGCAGCCAAGAAGAAATGGTCGCAGGGCTGGAGACCCAGTACTTC.

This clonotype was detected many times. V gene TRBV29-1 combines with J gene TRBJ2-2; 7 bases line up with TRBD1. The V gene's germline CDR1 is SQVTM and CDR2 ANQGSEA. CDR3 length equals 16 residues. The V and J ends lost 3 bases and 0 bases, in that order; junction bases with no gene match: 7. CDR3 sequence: CSVEDRFHSNTGELFF. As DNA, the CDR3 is TGCAGCGTTGAGGACAGGTTTCATTCGAACACCGGGGAGCTGTTTTTT.